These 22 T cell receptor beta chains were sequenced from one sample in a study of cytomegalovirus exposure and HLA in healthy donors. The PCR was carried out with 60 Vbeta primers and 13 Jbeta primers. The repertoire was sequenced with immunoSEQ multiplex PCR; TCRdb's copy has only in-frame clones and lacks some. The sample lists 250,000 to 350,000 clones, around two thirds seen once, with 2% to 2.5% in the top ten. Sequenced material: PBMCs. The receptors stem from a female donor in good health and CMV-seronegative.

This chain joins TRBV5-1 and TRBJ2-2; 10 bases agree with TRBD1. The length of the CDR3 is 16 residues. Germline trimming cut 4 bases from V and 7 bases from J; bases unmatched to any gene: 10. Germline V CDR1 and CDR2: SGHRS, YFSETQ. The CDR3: CASSPNRQGANGELFF. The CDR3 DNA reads TGCGCCAGCAGCCCCAATCGACAGGGGGCTAACGGGGAGCTGTTTTTT.

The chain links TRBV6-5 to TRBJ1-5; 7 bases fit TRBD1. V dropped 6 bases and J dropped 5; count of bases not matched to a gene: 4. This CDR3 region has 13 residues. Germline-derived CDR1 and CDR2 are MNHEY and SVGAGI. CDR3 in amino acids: CASSRDSDQPQHF. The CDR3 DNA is TGTGCCAGCAGCCGGGACAGTGATCAGCCCCAGCATTTT.

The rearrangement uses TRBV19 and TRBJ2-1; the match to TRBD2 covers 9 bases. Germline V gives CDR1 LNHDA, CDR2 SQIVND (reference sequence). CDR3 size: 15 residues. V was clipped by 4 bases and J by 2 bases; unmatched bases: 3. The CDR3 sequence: CASSTTSGAYNEQFF. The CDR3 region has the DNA TGTGCCAGTAGTACGACTAGCGGAGCCTACAATGAGCAGTTCTTC. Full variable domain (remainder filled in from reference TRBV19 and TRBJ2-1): DGGITQSPKYLFRKEGQNVTLSCEQNLNHDAMYWYRQDPGQGLRLIYYSQIVNDFQKGDIAEGYSVSREKKESFPLTVTSAQKNPTAFYLCASSTTSGAYNEQFFGPGTRLTVL.

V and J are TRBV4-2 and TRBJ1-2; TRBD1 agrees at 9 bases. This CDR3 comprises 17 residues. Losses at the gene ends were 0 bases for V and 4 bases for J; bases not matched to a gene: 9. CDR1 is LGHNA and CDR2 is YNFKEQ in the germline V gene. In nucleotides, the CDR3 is TGTGCCAGCAGCCAAGAGAGGGACAGGGTTCTCGGCTATGGCTACACCTTC. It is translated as CASSQERDRVLGYGYTF.

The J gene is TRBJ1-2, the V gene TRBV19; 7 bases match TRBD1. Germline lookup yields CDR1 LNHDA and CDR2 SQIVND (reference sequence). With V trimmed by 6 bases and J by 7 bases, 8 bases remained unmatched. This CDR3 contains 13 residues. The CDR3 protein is CASSYTGAGGYTF. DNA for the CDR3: TGTGCCAGTAGCTACACAGGGGCCGGTGGCTACACCTTC. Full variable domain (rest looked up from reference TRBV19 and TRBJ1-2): DGGITQSPKYLFRKEGQNVTLSCEQNLNHDAMYWYRQDPGQGLRLIYYSQIVNDFQKGDIAEGYSVSREKKESFPLTVTSAQKNPTAFYLCASSYTGAGGYTFGSGTRLTVV.

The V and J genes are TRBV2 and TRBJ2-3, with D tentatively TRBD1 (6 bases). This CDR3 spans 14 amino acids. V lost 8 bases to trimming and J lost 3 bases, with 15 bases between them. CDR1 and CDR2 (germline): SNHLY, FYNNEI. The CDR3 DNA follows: TGTGCCAGCTGTCAGCTTACAGGGACAGATACGCAGTATTTT. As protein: CASCQLTGTDTQYF. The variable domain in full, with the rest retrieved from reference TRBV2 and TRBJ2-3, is EPEVTQTPSHQVTQMGQEVILRCVPISNHLYFYWYRQILGQKVEFLVSFYNNEISEKSEIFDDQFSVERPDGSNFTLKIRSTKLEDSAMYFCASCQLTGTDTQYFGPGTRLTVL.

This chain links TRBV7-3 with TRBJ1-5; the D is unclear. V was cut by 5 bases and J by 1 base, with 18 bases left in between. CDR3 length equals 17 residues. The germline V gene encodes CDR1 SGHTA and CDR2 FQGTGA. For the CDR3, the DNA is TGTGCCAGCAGCCCCGAGGGTCAGATTGAAAGCAATCAGCCCCAGCATTTT. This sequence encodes CASSPEGQIESNQPQHF. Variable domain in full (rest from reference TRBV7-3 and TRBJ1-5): GAGVSQTPSNKVTEKGKYVELRCDPISGHTALYWYRQSLGQGPEFLIYFQGTGAADDSGLPNDRFFAVRPEGSVSTLKIQRTERGDSAVYLCASSPEGQIESNQPQHFGDGTRLSIL.

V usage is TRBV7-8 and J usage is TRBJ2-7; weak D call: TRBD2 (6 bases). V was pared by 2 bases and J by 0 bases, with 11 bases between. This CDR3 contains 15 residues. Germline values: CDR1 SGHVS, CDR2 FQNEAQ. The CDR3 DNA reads TGTGCCAGCAGCTTATTGGGGAGGCGCTCCTACGAGCAGTACTTC. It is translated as CASSLLGRRSYEQYF.

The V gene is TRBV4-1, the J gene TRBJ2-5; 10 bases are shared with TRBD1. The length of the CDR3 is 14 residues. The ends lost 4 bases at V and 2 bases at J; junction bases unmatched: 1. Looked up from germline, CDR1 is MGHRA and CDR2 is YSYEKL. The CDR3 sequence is CASSRDRGQETQYF. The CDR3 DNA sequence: TGCGCCAGCAGCCGGGACAGGGGACAAGAGACCCAGTACTTC.

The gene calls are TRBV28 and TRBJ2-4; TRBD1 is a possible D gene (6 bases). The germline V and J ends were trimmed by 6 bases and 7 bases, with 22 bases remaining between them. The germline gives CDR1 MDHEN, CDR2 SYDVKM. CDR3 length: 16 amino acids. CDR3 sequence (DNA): TGTGCCAGCAGCAACTCCGGGCTCCTGGGGGCGAACATTCAGTACTTC. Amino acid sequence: CASSNSGLLGANIQYF.

The CDR3 protein is CASSQGGGAYNEQFF. CDR3 coding DNA: TGTGCCAGCAGCCAAGGAGGAGGGGCCTACAATGAGCAGTTCTTC. The chain links TRBV4-2 to TRBJ2-1; D may be TRBD2 (6 bases). The germline V gene encodes CDR1 LGHNA and CDR2 YNFKEQ. V was shortened by 1 base and J by 2 bases, with 9 bases between the two germline ends. The CDR3 spans 15 residues.

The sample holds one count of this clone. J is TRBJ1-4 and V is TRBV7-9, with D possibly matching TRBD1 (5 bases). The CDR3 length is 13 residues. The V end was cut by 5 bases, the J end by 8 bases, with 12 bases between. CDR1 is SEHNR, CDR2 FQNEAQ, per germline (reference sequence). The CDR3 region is CASSETGGEKLFF. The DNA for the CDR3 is TGTGCCAGCAGCGAAACTGGGGGGGAAAAACTGTTTTTT.

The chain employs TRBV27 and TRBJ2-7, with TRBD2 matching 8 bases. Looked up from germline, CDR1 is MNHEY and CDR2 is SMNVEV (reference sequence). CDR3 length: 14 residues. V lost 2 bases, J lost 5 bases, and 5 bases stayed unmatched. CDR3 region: CASSLGTRIHEQYF. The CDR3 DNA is TGTGCCAGCAGTTTAGGGACTAGGATCCACGAGCAGTACTTC.

The CDR3 DNA reads TGTGCCAGCAGCCCGAGGGGGACTAGCTATGGCTACAATGAGCAGTTCTTC. Translating gives CASSPRGTSYGYNEQFF. The J gene is TRBJ2-1, the V gene TRBV7-6; 9 bases match TRBD2. Germline assignment: CDR1 SGHVS and CDR2 FNYEAQ. J was trimmed by 3 bases and V by 5 bases; bases with no gene match: 11. The CDR3 spans 17 residues.

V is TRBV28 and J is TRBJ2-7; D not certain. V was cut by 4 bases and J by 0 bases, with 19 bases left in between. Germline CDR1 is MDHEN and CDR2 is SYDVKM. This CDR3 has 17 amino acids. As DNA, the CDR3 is TGTGCCAGCAGTTCTCCCCCTGGAGCATCTCCCTCCTACGAGCAGTACTTC. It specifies CASSSPPGASPSYEQYF.

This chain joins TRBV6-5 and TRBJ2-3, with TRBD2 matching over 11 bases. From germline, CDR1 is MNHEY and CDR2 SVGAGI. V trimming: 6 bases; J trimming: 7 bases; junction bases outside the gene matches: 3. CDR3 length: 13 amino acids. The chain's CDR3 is CASRGLAENTQYF. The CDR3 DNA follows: TGTGCCAGCAGGGGACTAGCGGAGAATACGCAGTATTTT.

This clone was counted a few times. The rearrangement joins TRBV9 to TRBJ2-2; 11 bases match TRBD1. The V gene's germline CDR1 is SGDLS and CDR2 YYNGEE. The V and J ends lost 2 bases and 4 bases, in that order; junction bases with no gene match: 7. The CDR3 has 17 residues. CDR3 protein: CASSVSSGTGGTGELFF. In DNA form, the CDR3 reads TGTGCCAGCAGCGTCAGCTCCGGGACAGGGGGCACCGGGGAGCTGTTTTTT.

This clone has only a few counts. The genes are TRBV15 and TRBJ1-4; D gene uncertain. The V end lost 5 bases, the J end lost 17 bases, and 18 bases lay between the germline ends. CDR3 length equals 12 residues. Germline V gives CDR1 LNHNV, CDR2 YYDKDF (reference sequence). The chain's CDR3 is CATSAGGGLPFF. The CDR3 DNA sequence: TGTGCCACCAGCGCCGGAGGCGGGCTACCCTTTTTT. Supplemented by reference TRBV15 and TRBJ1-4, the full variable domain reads DAMVIQNPRYQVTQFGKPVTLSCSQTLNHNVMYWYQQKSSQAPKLLFHYYDKDFNNEADTPDNFQSRRPNTSFCFLDIRSPGLGDTAMYLCATSAGGGLPFFGSGTQLSVL.

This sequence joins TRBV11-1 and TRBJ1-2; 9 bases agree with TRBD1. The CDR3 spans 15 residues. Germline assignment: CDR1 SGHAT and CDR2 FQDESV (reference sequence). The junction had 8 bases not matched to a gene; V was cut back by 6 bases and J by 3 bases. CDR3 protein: CASRPGTGSHYGYTF. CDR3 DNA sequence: TGTGCCAGCAGACCCGGGACAGGGAGCCACTATGGCTACACCTTC.

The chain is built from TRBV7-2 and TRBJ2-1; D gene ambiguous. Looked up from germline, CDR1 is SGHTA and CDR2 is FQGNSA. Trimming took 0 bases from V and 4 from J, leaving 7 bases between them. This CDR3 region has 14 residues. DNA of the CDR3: TGTGCCAGCAGCTTAGCCCAGGTTTACAATGAGCAGTTCTTC. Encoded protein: CASSLAQVYNEQFF.

The CDR3 loop reads CASSLAGPGDEQFF. The CDR3 bases are TGCGCCAGCAGCTTGGCAGGGCCCGGCGACGAGCAGTTCTTC. This chain uses TRBV5-1 with TRBJ2-1, with a tentative D call TRBD1 (5 bases). Looked up from germline, CDR1 is SGHRS and CDR2 is YFSETQ. The V gene lost 0 bases and the J gene lost 10 bases, with 14 bases spanning the gap. This CDR3 has 14 amino acids.

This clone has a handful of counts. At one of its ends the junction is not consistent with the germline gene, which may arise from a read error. Written as DNA, the CDR3 is TGTTCCAGCAGCTTTAGCAGCCTTTACGAGCAGTACTTC. Amino acid sequence: CSSSFSSLYEQYF. The rearrangement links TRBV7-9 to TRBJ2-7; D unresolved. The CDR3 extends over 13 amino acids. Germline lookup yields CDR1 SEHNR and CDR2 FQNEAQ (reference sequence).